Listed below are T cell receptor beta chains from one sample, sequenced in a study of a mutant IDH1 vaccine in newly diagnosed glioma. No cognate antigen is known for these TCRs. Some clones are missing from TCRdb's copy, which holds only in-frame ones; the method was immunoSEQ multiplex PCR. The sample has fewer than 55,000 clones, under 90% seen once. Sequenced here: PBMCs, sampled from a glioma patient whose treatment included an IDH1 peptide vaccine. Receptors originate from a woman aged 40 to 50 with glioma. Some clones in this sample may be carry-over from other donors' samples. CDR3s include the opening cysteine and the closing phenylalanine or tryptophan. Each record gives: V gene, J gene, CDR3 protein.

TRBV6-1	TRBJ1-5	CASSEALWGTPNQPQHF
TRBV7-2	TRBJ2-7	CASSFEAGLTSYEQYF
TRBV29-1	TRBJ2-4	CSVAPLAKNIQYF
TRBV28	TRBJ1-5	CASTPRANQPQHF
TRBV27	TRBJ2-1	CASSLYTSGTNEQFF
TRBV6-4	TRBJ2-1	CASSVGPRSAVDEQFF
TRBV6-1	TRBJ2-7	CASILTTGRTYEQYF
TRBV28	TRBJ1-2	CASSREFYGYTF
TRBV5-1	TRBJ2-1	CASSQTGTTYNEQFF
TRBV4-2	TRBJ2-3	CASSQEAAGGLSPTDTQYF
TRBV4-2	TRBJ2-5	CASSQVSGGRETQYF
TRBV2	TRBJ1-4	CASSGTGGPNEKLFF
TRBV4-2	TRBJ1-4	CASSPGETSVRTANEKLFF
TRBV10-3	TRBJ1-5	CAISDPNQPQHF
TRBV5-1	TRBJ2-7	CASSLVGQSAEQYF
TRBV5-1	TRBJ2-2	CASGPPDLTGELFF
TRBV7-9	TRBJ2-7	CASRKPGQGRNEQYF
TRBV5-4	TRBJ2-7	CASSPLSGRARSAYEQYF
TRBV4-3	TRBJ1-1	CASSQAWKDTEAFF
TRBV5-6	TRBJ2-3	CASSRPSFTDTQYF
TRBV27	TRBJ2-1	CASSAGLSYNEQFF
TRBV9	TRBJ1-3	CASSVEAVSGNTIYF